This TCR beta chain emerged from a study of shared clonotypes between healthy human individuals. At the level of the study: Used for every donor were three CD4 naive, three CD4 memory, two CD8 naive and one CD8 memory plate.

Here immunoSEQ multiplex PCR was the method, and the copy in TCRdb shows in-frame clones only, minus some. The table includes approximately 2.5 million clones, roughly 92% detected once. Germline V gene lookup returns CDR1 SGHAT and CDR2 FQNNGV. The CDR3 extends over 15 amino acids. Trimming shortened V by 5 bases and J by 10 bases, and 21 bases separated the two germline ends. This sequence was found in a man in his late teens or twenties in good health. This chain links TRBV11-2 with TRBJ2-1; possibly TRBD1 for D (6 bases). The sample comprised naive CD4+ T cells sorted from blood. Sample subset: CD45RA+ positively selected. The CDR3 DNA reads as TGTGCCAGCAGCAGGGGTCAGGGGATCTTAGGGGAGCAGTTCTTC. Protein sequence: CASSRGQGILGEQFF.